This TCR beta chain was identified during a study of T-cell reconstitution after alpha-beta-depleted transplantation in children. TCRbeta library preparation incorporated unique molecular identifiers. TCRdb re-derived calls from the PCR reads in MiXCR, one entry per CDR3 protein. In the table there are a few hundred thousand distinct CDR3 sequences, roughly 7.1% of which are singletons. This clonotype came up many times. The germline gives CDR1 SGHTA, CDR2 FQGNSA. With 5 bases clipped from V and 4 bases from J, the junction kept 7 bases outside the gene matches. This CDR3 contains 15 residues. This rearrangement joins TRBV7-2 to TRBJ2-3; 9 bases map to TRBD2. The material was PBMCs, obtained before TCRalphabeta/CD19-depleted stem cell transplant. The TCR sequence derives from a boy younger than 10 with acute lymphoblastic leukemia, due to receive a stem cell transplant. This CDR3 is CASSKGLAGSDTQYF. In DNA, the CDR3 is TGTGCCAGCAGCAAGGGGCTAGCGGGGTCAGATACGCAGTATTTT. Full variable domain (missing parts from reference TRBV7-2 and TRBJ2-3): GAGVSQSPSNKVTEKGKDVELRCDPISGHTALYWYRQSLGQGLEFLIYFQGNSAPDKSGLPSDRFSAERTGGSVSTLTIQRTQQEDSAVYLCASSKGLAGSDTQYFGPGTRLTVL.